A single sample is the source of the 11 T cell receptor beta chains below, sequenced in a study of CD8+CD57+ T cells in acquired aplastic anemia. Sequencing was done on patients that had shown CD8+CD57+ cell expansion by flow cytometry. Genomic DNA served as template for TCR beta VDJ and CDR3 profiling. MiXCR was run by TCRdb on the reads, yielding one entry per CDR3 protein. Of 120,000 or so distinct CDR3 sequences listed, approximately 50% are singletons. Sequencing was carried out using sorted CD4+, CD8+, or CD8+CD57+ T cells (not recorded which) from PBMCs. These TCRs come from a human donor with aplastic anemia.

This chain uses TRBV11-2 with TRBJ2-2; D assignment may be TRBD1 or TRBD2 (6 bases each). The CDR3 contains 18 residues. The V gene's germline CDR1 is SGHAT and CDR2 FQNNGV. The V end lost 5 bases, the J end lost 5 bases, and 24 bases lay between the germline ends. CDR3 residues: CASSRKSGLGGSTGELFF. DNA for the CDR3: TGTGCCAGCAGCCGAAAGTCTGGTTTGGGGGGCAGTACCGGGGAGCTGTTTTTT.

This clonotype showed up just a few times. V gene TRBV5-1 combines with J gene TRBJ2-7; 8 bases line up with TRBD2. The germline CDR1 and CDR2 sequences are SGHRS and YFSETQ. The CDR3 has 16 amino acids. Trimming cost V 0 bases and J 7 bases; bases outside gene matches: 12. In DNA, the CDR3 is TGCGCCAGCAGCTTGGAAACGGGAGGGCCAGGTTTTGAGCAGTACTTC. Its translation: CASSLETGGPGFEQYF.

This clonotype was seen ten or more times. The J gene is TRBJ2-7, the V gene TRBV2, with TRBD2 matching over 10 bases. The CDR3 spans 16 residues. Germline CDR1 SNHLY, CDR2 FYNNEI. The V and J ends lost 3 bases and 5 bases, in that order; junction bases with no gene match: 10. The CDR3 region is CASSDVGAGGPNEQYF. The DNA for the CDR3 is TGTGCCAGCAGTGATGTCGGAGCGGGAGGGCCCAACGAGCAGTACTTC.

This clonotype showed up just once. The genes are TRBV4-1 and TRBJ2-7; TRBD1 is a possible D gene (6 bases). There are 16 residues in the CDR3. V was cut by 0 bases and J by 2 bases, with 14 bases left in between. Germline CDR1 and CDR2: MGHRA and YSYEKL. The CDR3 nucleotides read TGCGCCAGCAGCCAAGACCCCAACAGGGTAACCTACGAGCAGTACTTC. Translation gives CASSQDPNRVTYEQYF.

The sample holds one count of this clonotype. At one boundary the junction diverges from the germline segment, which might be a read error. The gene calls are TRBV10-3 and TRBJ2-3, with 10 positions matching TRBD2. Germline values: CDR1 ENHRY, CDR2 SYGVKD. CDR3 length: 14 residues. The chain's CDR3 is CAISVAGGTDPQYF. The CDR3 DNA reads TGCGCCATCAGCGTAGCGGGGGGCACAGATCCGCAGTATTTT.

The chain uses TRBV15 and TRBJ1-5; no reliable D call. This CDR3 region has 15 residues. Germline V gene lookup returns CDR1 LNHNV and CDR2 YYDKDF (reference sequence). V was shortened by 0 bases and J by 4 bases, with 10 bases between the two germline ends. The CDR3: CATSRDRGTNQPQHF. As DNA, the CDR3 is TGTGCCACCAGCAGAGATCGTGGCACTAATCAGCCCCAGCATTTT. Full variable domain (remainder filled in from reference TRBV15 and TRBJ1-5): DAMVIQNPRYQVTQFGKPVTLSCSQTLNHNVMYWYQQKSSQAPKLLFHYYDKDFNNEADTPDNFQSRRPNTSFCFLDIRSPGLGDTAMYLCATSRDRGTNQPQHFGDGTRLSIL.

The rearrangement links TRBV20-1 to TRBJ2-1, with 9 bases matching TRBD2. The V segment lost 5 bases and the J segment 8 bases; nucleotides outside the gene matches: 13. The length of the CDR3 is 15 residues. CDR1 is DFQATT and CDR2 is SNEGSKA in the germline V gene (reference sequence). The CDR3 nucleotides are TGCAGTGCTTTCGGGTCCGGGACTAGCAGCCATGAGCAGTTCTTC. It yields the protein CSAFGSGTSSHEQFF.

This sequence joins TRBV15 and TRBJ2-5; 7 nucleotides agree with TRBD1. This CDR3 has 14 residues. Germline trimming cut 5 bases from V and 5 bases from J; bases unmatched to any gene: 8. Germline assignment: CDR1 LNHNV and CDR2 YYDKDF (reference sequence). The CDR3: CATSPYKTGETQYF. CDR3 nucleotides: TGTGCCACCAGCCCCTACAAGACAGGGGAGACCCAGTACTTC.

The genes are TRBV11-2 and TRBJ2-7, with 7 bases identical to TRBD1. Looked up from germline, CDR1 is SGHAT and CDR2 is FQNNGV. CDR3 size: 13 residues. V trimming: 4 bases; J trimming: 2 bases; junction bases outside the gene matches: 2. CDR3 amino acids: CASSWGTAYEQYF. The CDR3 DNA sequence: TGTGCCAGCAGCTGGGGGACAGCCTACGAGCAGTACTTC.

CDR3 amino acids: CASSASGQPSNSPLHF. CDR3 DNA sequence: TGTGCCAGCAGCGCCTCGGGACAGCCGTCAAATTCACCCCTCCACTTT. The V call is TRBV9, the J call TRBJ1-6; 7 bases line up with TRBD1. The CDR3 loop spans 16 amino acids. Germline CDR1 SGDLS, CDR2 YYNGEE. V was clipped by 3 bases and J by 7 bases; unmatched bases: 10.

This clonotype was recorded many times. The chain uses TRBV7-9 and TRBJ1-2; TRBD1 agrees at 8 bases. Trimming at V came to 4 bases and at J to 3 bases, leaving 13 bases not matched to a gene. The CDR3 contains 17 residues. In germline, CDR1 is SEHNR, CDR2 FQNEAQ (reference sequence). The CDR3: CASSSDRSDRVDYGYTF. In nucleotides, the CDR3 is TGTGCCAGCAGCTCCGATCGATCGGACAGGGTGGACTATGGCTACACCTTC.